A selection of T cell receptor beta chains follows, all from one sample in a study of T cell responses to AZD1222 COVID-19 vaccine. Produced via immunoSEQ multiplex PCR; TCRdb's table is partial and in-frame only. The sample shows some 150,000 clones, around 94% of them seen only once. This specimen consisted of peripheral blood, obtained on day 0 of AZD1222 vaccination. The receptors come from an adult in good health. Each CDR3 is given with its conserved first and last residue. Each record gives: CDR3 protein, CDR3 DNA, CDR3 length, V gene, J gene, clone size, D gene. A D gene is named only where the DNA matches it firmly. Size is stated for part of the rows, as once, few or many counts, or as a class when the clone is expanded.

CDR3 protein: CASSPFTGRNSPLHF
CDR3 DNA: TGTGCCAGCAGTCCCTTTACGGGTAGGAATTCACCCCTCCACTTT
CDR3 length: 15
V gene: TRBV6-5
J gene: TRBJ1-6
clone size: .
D gene: .

CDR3 protein: CASTVDGGNADTQYF
CDR3 DNA: TGTGCCAGCACCGTGGATGGGGGAAACGCAGATACGCAGTATTTT
CDR3 length: 15
V gene: TRBV6-4
J gene: TRBJ2-3
clone size: .
D gene: .

CDR3 protein: CASSQDTQGHNEKLFF
CDR3 DNA: TGCGCCAGCAGCCAAGATACGCAGGGGCATAATGAAAAACTGTTTTTT
CDR3 length: 16
V gene: TRBV4-1
J gene: TRBJ1-4
clone size: .
D gene: .

CDR3 protein: CASSLAQGVNYGYTF
CDR3 DNA: TGTGCCAGCAGCTTGGCCCAGGGGGTTAACTATGGCTACACCTTC
CDR3 length: 15
V gene: TRBV5-6
J gene: TRBJ1-2
clone size: .
D gene: TRBD1

CDR3 protein: CASSQLTGAFGGYTF
CDR3 DNA: TGCGCCAGCAGCCAACTGACTGGTGCTTTCGGTGGCTACACCTTC
CDR3 length: 15
V gene: TRBV4-3
J gene: TRBJ1-2
clone size: .
D gene: .

CDR3 protein: CASSPSSGVGTQYF
CDR3 DNA: TGTGCCAGCAGCCCCTCAAGTGGGGTGGGGACCCAGTACTTC
CDR3 length: 14
V gene: TRBV3-1/TRBV3-2
J gene: TRBJ2-5
clone size: .
D gene: .

CDR3 protein: CATSSAGLAGNTGELFF
CDR3 DNA: TGTGCCACCAGCAGTGCGGGACTAGCGGGAAACACCGGGGAGCTGTTTTTT
CDR3 length: 17
V gene: TRBV15
J gene: TRBJ2-2
clone size: .
D gene: TRBD2

CDR3 protein: CATSGGQVHTGELFF
CDR3 DNA: TGTGCCACCTCGGGGGGACAGGTACACACCGGGGAGCTGTTTTTT
CDR3 length: 15
V gene: TRBV25-1
J gene: TRBJ2-2
clone size: .
D gene: .

CDR3 protein: CSVGEQGNTIYF
CDR3 DNA: TGCAGCGTTGGCGAGCAGGGAAACACCATATATTTT
CDR3 length: 12
V gene: TRBV29-1
J gene: TRBJ1-3
clone size: .
D gene: .

CDR3 protein: CASSREGPIQPQHF
CDR3 DNA: TGTGCCAGCTCCAGGGAGGGTCCTATTCAGCCCCAGCATTTT
CDR3 length: 14
V gene: TRBV2
J gene: TRBJ1-5
clone size: .
D gene: .

CDR3 protein: CSVDPPGPPGYTF
CDR3 DNA: TGCAGCGTTGATCCTCCAGGGCCCCCTGGCTACACCTTC
CDR3 length: 13
V gene: TRBV29-1
J gene: TRBJ1-2
clone size: .
D gene: .

CDR3 protein: CASSTQPGTIQETQYF
CDR3 DNA: TGTGCCAGCAGTACTCAACCCGGGACTATTCAAGAGACCCAGTACTTC
CDR3 length: 16
V gene: TRBV2
J gene: TRBJ2-5
clone size: .
D gene: TRBD2

CDR3 protein: CASNTGFRNEKLLF
CDR3 DNA: TGTGCCAGCAACACAGGGTTCAGGAATGAAAAACTGCTTTTT
CDR3 length: 14
V gene: TRBV2
J gene: TRBJ1-4
clone size: .
D gene: .

CDR3 protein: CASSYSNQGGTEAFF
CDR3 DNA: TGTGCCAGCAGTTACTCGAATCAGGGTGGCACTGAAGCTTTCTTT
CDR3 length: 15
V gene: TRBV6-5
J gene: TRBJ1-1
clone size: .
D gene: .

CDR3 protein: CAIRPSAGANEKLFF
CDR3 DNA: TGTGCCATCAGGCCTTCTGCCGGCGCTAATGAAAAACTGTTTTTT
CDR3 length: 15
V gene: TRBV10-3
J gene: TRBJ1-4
clone size: .
D gene: .

CDR3 protein: CASSLGGWSSGNTIYF
CDR3 DNA: TGTGCCAGCAGCTTAGGGGGTTGGTCGTCTGGAAACACCATATATTTT
CDR3 length: 16
V gene: TRBV7-6
J gene: TRBJ1-3
clone size: .
D gene: .

CDR3 protein: CASSPNTNQPQHF
CDR3 DNA: TGTGCCAGCAGTCCAAACACCAATCAGCCCCAGCATTTT
CDR3 length: 13
V gene: TRBV6-5
J gene: TRBJ1-5
clone size: .
D gene: .

CDR3 protein: CASSVSGSGDTQYF
CDR3 DNA: TGTGCCAGCAGCGTTAGCGGGAGTGGGGATACGCAGTATTTT
CDR3 length: 14
V gene: TRBV9
J gene: TRBJ2-3
clone size: .
D gene: TRBD2

CDR3 protein: CASSFGQGRLEKLFF
CDR3 DNA: TGTGCCAGCAGCTTTGGACAGGGCAGGTTAGAAAAACTGTTTTTT
CDR3 length: 15
V gene: TRBV5-4
J gene: TRBJ1-4
clone size: .
D gene: TRBD1

CDR3 protein: CSVDLVGTDTQYF
CDR3 DNA: TGCAGCGTCGACCTAGTGGGCACAGATACGCAGTATTTT
CDR3 length: 13
V gene: TRBV29-1
J gene: TRBJ2-3
clone size: .
D gene: .

CDR3 protein: CASSYGNRGSGNTIYF
CDR3 DNA: TGTGCCAGCAGTTACGGGAACAGGGGATCTGGAAACACCATATATTTT
CDR3 length: 16
V gene: TRBV6-2/TRBV6-3
J gene: TRBJ1-3
clone size: .
D gene: TRBD1

CDR3 protein: CASSQSRPAGKPLNEQFF
CDR3 DNA: TGCGCCAGCAGTCAATCGAGGCCCGCAGGGAAACCCCTCAATGAGCAGTTCTTC
CDR3 length: 18
V gene: TRBV23-1
J gene: TRBJ2-1
clone size: once
D gene: .

CDR3 protein: CASSGNYGGVYNEQFF
CDR3 DNA: TGTGCCAGCAGTGGGAACTACGGGGGCGTCTACAATGAGCAGTTCTTC
CDR3 length: 16
V gene: TRBV2
J gene: TRBJ2-1
clone size: .
D gene: .

CDR3 protein: CASSQVGQGLIYGYTF
CDR3 DNA: TGTGCCAGCAGCCAAGTAGGACAGGGTCTAATCTATGGCTACACCTTC
CDR3 length: 16
V gene: TRBV4-2
J gene: TRBJ1-2
clone size: .
D gene: TRBD1

CDR3 protein: CASSLSTGSTGELFF
CDR3 DNA: TGCGCCAGCAGCTTAAGTACAGGGAGCACCGGGGAGCTGTTTTTT
CDR3 length: 15
V gene: TRBV5-1
J gene: TRBJ2-2
clone size: .
D gene: .

CDR3 protein: CASSVELGGPEAFF
CDR3 DNA: TGTGCCAGTAGTGTGGAACTGGGAGGCCCTGAAGCTTTCTTT
CDR3 length: 14
V gene: TRBV19
J gene: TRBJ1-1
clone size: .
D gene: .

CDR3 protein: CASSATGVPGQDGYTF
CDR3 DNA: TGTGCCAGCAGCGCAACCGGGGTCCCGGGACAGGATGGCTACACCTTC
CDR3 length: 16
V gene: TRBV9
J gene: TRBJ1-2
clone size: .
D gene: TRBD1

CDR3 protein: CASSFGYTGELFF
CDR3 DNA: TGTGCCAGCAGCTTTGGATACACCGGGGAGCTGTTTTTT
CDR3 length: 13
V gene: TRBV5-5
J gene: TRBJ2-2
clone size: once
D gene: .

CDR3 protein: CASSLMVNREIGYGYTF
CDR3 DNA: TGTGCCAGCAGTTTAATGGTGAACAGGGAAATAGGCTATGGCTACACCTTC
CDR3 length: 17
V gene: TRBV28
J gene: TRBJ1-2
clone size: .
D gene: .

CDR3 protein: CASFRIRELVSEAFF
CDR3 DNA: TGTGCCAGTTTCAGAATCAGGGAATTAGTGTCTGAAGCTTTCTTT
CDR3 length: 15
V gene: TRBV18
J gene: TRBJ1-1
clone size: .
D gene: .

CDR3 protein: CASSIGEEFSGTEAFF
CDR3 DNA: TGTGCCAGTAGTATAGGGGAGGAATTCAGTGGGACTGAAGCTTTCTTT
CDR3 length: 16
V gene: TRBV19
J gene: TRBJ1-1
clone size: .
D gene: .

CDR3 protein: CASSRQGTNGNTIYF
CDR3 DNA: TGTGCCAGCAGCCGACAGGGGACCAATGGAAACACCATATATTTT
CDR3 length: 15
V gene: TRBV7-8
J gene: TRBJ1-3
clone size: .
D gene: TRBD1

CDR3 protein: CASSLGSWGTRRNEQFF
CDR3 DNA: TGTGCCAGCAGCTTAGGGTCCTGGGGGACAAGGAGGAATGAGCAGTTCTTC
CDR3 length: 17
V gene: TRBV5-4
J gene: TRBJ2-1
clone size: .
D gene: .

CDR3 protein: CASRTNYGYTF
CDR3 DNA: TGTGCCAGCAGGACTAACTATGGCTACACCTTC
CDR3 length: 11
V gene: TRBV28
J gene: TRBJ1-2
clone size: .
D gene: .

CDR3 protein: CAISDAADQETQYF
CDR3 DNA: TGTGCCATCAGTGATGCGGCAGACCAAGAGACCCAGTACTTC
CDR3 length: 14
V gene: TRBV10-3
J gene: TRBJ2-5
clone size: once
D gene: .

CDR3 protein: CASSEVLEGPNEKLFF
CDR3 DNA: TGTGCCAGCAGTGAAGTGTTGGAAGGACCTAATGAAAAACTGTTTTTT
CDR3 length: 16
V gene: TRBV6-1
J gene: TRBJ1-4
clone size: .
D gene: .

CDR3 protein: CASSPGFTGELFF
CDR3 DNA: TGTGCCAGCAGCCCAGGGTTCACCGGGGAGCTGTTTTTT
CDR3 length: 13
V gene: TRBV5-5
J gene: TRBJ2-2
clone size: .
D gene: .

CDR3 protein: CALPGLADVTEFF
CDR3 DNA: TGTGCCTTGCCGGGACTAGCGGATGTAACAGAGTTCTTC
CDR3 length: 13
V gene: TRBV7-9
J gene: TRBJ2-1
clone size: .
D gene: TRBD2

CDR3 protein: CASSGSGFRSVRTEAFF
CDR3 DNA: TGTGCCAGCAGCGGCTCGGGATTCAGGTCCGTCCGGACTGAAGCTTTCTTT
CDR3 length: 17
V gene: TRBV11-2
J gene: TRBJ1-1
clone size: .
D gene: .

CDR3 protein: CASSQGGGNTGELFF
CDR3 DNA: TGCGCCAGCAGCCAAGGCGGGGGGAACACCGGGGAGCTGTTTTTT
CDR3 length: 15
V gene: TRBV4-1
J gene: TRBJ2-2
clone size: .
D gene: TRBD2

CDR3 protein: CASSALTGGAPMSQFF
CDR3 DNA: TGCGCCAGCAGCGCCCTGACAGGTGGGGCTCCAATGAGCCAGTTCTTC
CDR3 length: 16
V gene: TRBV5-1
J gene: TRBJ2-1
clone size: .
D gene: .

CDR3 protein: CAISAGQGTGELFF
CDR3 DNA: TGTGCCATCAGTGCTGGACAGGGCACCGGGGAGCTGTTTTTT
CDR3 length: 14
V gene: TRBV10-3
J gene: TRBJ2-2
clone size: .
D gene: TRBD1

CDR3 protein: CASSFRNEKLFF
CDR3 DNA: TGTGCCAGCAGCTTTCGGAATGAAAAACTGTTTTTT
CDR3 length: 12
V gene: TRBV5-6
J gene: TRBJ1-4
clone size: .
D gene: .

CDR3 protein: CASSRTGQGGTGELFF
CDR3 DNA: TGCGCCAGCAGCCGAACGGGACAGGGCGGCACCGGGGAGCTGTTTTTT
CDR3 length: 16
V gene: TRBV4-1
J gene: TRBJ2-2
clone size: .
D gene: TRBD1

CDR3 protein: CASSQPDGQGEKLFF
CDR3 DNA: TGCGCCAGCAGCCAACCGGACGGACAAGGGGAAAAACTGTTTTTT
CDR3 length: 15
V gene: TRBV4-1
J gene: TRBJ1-4
clone size: .
D gene: .

CDR3 protein: CASSQDRLQGTYGYTF
CDR3 DNA: TGTGCCAGCAGCCAAGATAGGTTACAGGGAACGTATGGCTACACCTTC
CDR3 length: 16
V gene: TRBV4-2
J gene: TRBJ1-2
clone size: .
D gene: .

CDR3 protein: CASTPAGRGTEAFF
CDR3 DNA: TGTGCCAGTACCCCCGCCGGGAGGGGGACTGAAGCTTTCTTT
CDR3 length: 14
V gene: TRBV19
J gene: TRBJ1-1
clone size: .
D gene: .

CDR3 protein: CASSSTGTAYQPQHF
CDR3 DNA: TGTGCCAGCAGTTCCACCGGGACAGCTTATCAGCCCCAGCATTTT
CDR3 length: 15
V gene: TRBV6-5
J gene: TRBJ1-5
clone size: .
D gene: TRBD1

CDR3 protein: CASSIGVGGMSRGGNEQFF
CDR3 DNA: TGTGCCAGTAGTATAGGGGTAGGGGGCATGAGTCGCGGTGGGAATGAGCAGTTCTTC
CDR3 length: 19
V gene: TRBV19
J gene: TRBJ2-1
clone size: .
D gene: TRBD1

CDR3 protein: CASSLSGAGGELFF
CDR3 DNA: TGTGCCAGCAGCTTGTCGGGAGCGGGCGGGGAGCTGTTTTTT
CDR3 length: 14
V gene: TRBV7-6
J gene: TRBJ2-2
clone size: .
D gene: .

CDR3 protein: CASSDWQNSNQPQHF
CDR3 DNA: TGTGCCAGCAGTGACTGGCAAAATAGCAATCAGCCCCAGCATTTT
CDR3 length: 15
V gene: TRBV2
J gene: TRBJ1-5
clone size: .
D gene: .

CDR3 protein: CASSLVLLGAGTEAFF
CDR3 DNA: TGCGCCAGCAGCTTGGTGTTATTGGGGGCAGGGACTGAAGCTTTCTTT
CDR3 length: 16
V gene: TRBV5-1
J gene: TRBJ1-1
clone size: many
D gene: .

CDR3 protein: CATSPGAGNTIYF
CDR3 DNA: TGTGCCACCTCCCCGGGGGCTGGAAACACCATATATTTT
CDR3 length: 13
V gene: TRBV5-4
J gene: TRBJ1-3
clone size: .
D gene: .